This TCR beta chain stems from a study of T-cell reconstitution after alpha-beta-depleted transplantation in children. A TCRbeta library incorporating unique molecular identifiers was prepared. One entry per CDR3 protein results from TCRdb running MiXCR on the PCR reads. Of about 460,000 distinct CDR3 sequences in the sample, 9.5% to 15% were seen once. The CDR3 is 15 amino acids. The germline V gene has CDR1 DFQATT and CDR2 SNEGSKA (reference sequence). V lost 3 bases to trimming and J lost 8 bases; unmatched junction nucleotides: 9. The sequences come from PBMCs from the stem cell graft donor, collected from the stem cell graft. This clonotype originated in a human donor who donated a stem cell graft to a child with combined immunodeficiency. The genes are TRBV20-1 and TRBJ2-1; 11 bases agree with TRBD2. CDR3 amino acids: CSARETSGEEDEQFF. The DNA of the CDR3 is TGCAGTGCTAGGGAGACTAGCGGGGAAGAGGATGAGCAGTTCTTC.